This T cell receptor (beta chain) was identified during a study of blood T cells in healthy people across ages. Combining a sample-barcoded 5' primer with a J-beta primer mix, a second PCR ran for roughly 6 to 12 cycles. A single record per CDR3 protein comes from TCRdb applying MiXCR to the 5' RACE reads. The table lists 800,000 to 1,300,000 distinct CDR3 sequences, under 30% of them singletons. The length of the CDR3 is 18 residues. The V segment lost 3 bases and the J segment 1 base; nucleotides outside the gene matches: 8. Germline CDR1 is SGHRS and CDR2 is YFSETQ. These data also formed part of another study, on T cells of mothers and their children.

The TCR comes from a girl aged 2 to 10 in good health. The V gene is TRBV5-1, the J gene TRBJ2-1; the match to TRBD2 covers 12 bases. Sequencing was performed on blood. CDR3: CASSSRGLAGISYNEQFF. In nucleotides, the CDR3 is TGCGCCAGCAGCTCCCGCGGACTAGCGGGGATTTCCTACAATGAGCAGTTCTTC.